The source of this T cell receptor (beta chain) is a study of T cell responses to AZD1222 COVID-19 vaccine. Study-wide results and caveats: Targets within unmutated variant regions were reportedly found for nearly half of spike-specific TCRs.

Details on this clone: Antigen unknown.

Assay: immunoSEQ multiplex PCR; the TCRdb copy retains only in-frame clones and omits some. Among about 120,000 clones listed, around 93% were seen once. This specimen consisted of peripheral blood, obtained on day 0 of AZD1222 vaccination. This TCR came from an adult in good health.

The CDR3 DNA sequence: TGTGCCAGCAGTCCAGACAGGGGGGATGGCTACACCTTC. Translating gives CASSPDRGDGYTF. The chain combines TRBV28 with TRBJ1-2; 9 nucleotides line up with TRBD1. The ends lost 5 bases at V and 6 bases at J; junction bases unmatched: 4. Germline V gene data show CDR1 as MDHEN and CDR2 as SYDVKM. The CDR3 loop spans 13 amino acids.